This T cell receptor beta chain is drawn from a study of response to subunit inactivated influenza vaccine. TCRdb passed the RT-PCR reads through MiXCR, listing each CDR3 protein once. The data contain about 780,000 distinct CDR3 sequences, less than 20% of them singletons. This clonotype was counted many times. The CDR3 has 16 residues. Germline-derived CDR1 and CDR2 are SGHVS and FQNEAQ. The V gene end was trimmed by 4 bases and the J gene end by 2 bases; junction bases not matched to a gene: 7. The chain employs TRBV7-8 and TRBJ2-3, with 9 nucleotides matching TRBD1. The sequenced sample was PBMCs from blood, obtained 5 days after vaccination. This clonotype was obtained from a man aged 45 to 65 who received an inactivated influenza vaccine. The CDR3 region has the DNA TGTGCCAGCAGCTGGGGGGGACAGGGCTTCACAGATACGCAGTATTTT. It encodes CASSWGGQGFTDTQYF.